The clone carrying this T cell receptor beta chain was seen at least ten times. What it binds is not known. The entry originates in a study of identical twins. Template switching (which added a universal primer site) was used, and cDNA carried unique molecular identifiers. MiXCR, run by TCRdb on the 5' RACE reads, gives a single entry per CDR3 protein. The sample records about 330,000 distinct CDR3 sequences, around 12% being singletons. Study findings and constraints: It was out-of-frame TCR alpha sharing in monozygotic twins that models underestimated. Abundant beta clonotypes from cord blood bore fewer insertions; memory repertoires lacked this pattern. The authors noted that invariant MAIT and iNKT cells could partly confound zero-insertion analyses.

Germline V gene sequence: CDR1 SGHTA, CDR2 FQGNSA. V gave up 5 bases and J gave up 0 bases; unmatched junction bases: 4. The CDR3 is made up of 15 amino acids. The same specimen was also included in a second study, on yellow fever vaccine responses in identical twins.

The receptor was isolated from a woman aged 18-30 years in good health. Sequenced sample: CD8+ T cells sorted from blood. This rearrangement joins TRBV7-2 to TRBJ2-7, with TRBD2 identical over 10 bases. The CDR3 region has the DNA TGTGCCAGCAGCCCAGGACTAGCGGACTCCTACGAGCAGTACTTC. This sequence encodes CASSPGLADSYEQYF.